The entry that follows covers one TCR beta chain sequence. Its antigen is not identified. The ends lost 6 bases at V and 2 bases at J; junction bases unmatched: 4. The CDR3 has 13 amino acids. CDR1 SQVTM and CDR2 ANQGSEA come from the germline V gene. TCR beta CDR3 regions were amplified from RNA transcripts. HTBI primers were employed in a first-round RT-PCR of the TCR CDR3. MiXCR, applied by TCRdb to the multiplex PCR reads, yields one record per CDR3 protein. The table shows about 37,000 distinct CDR3 sequences, with roughly 50% occurring only once. This sample stems from a study of T cells in Graves' hyperthyroidism and ophthalmopathy. Study-wide findings and caveats: A model of 13 V-J pairs discriminated ophthalmopathy from stable hyperthyroidism. Model predictions of ophthalmopathy came a median around 6.5 months before onset.

The chain is built from TRBV29-1 and TRBJ2-1, with 7 bases aligning to TRBD2. Sequences were obtained from blood. The receptor was derived from a man aged 35 to 55 with Graves' ophthalmopathy. The CDR3 spells CSVVAGAYNEQFF. The CDR3 nucleotides are TGCAGCGTAGTGGCGGGGGCCTACAATGAGCAGTTCTTC.